A selection of T cell receptor beta chains follows, all from one sample in a study of T cells after yellow fever vaccination. TCRdb passed the 5' RACE reads through MiXCR, listing each CDR3 protein once. The profile shows 300,000 to 350,000 distinct CDR3 sequences, roughly 7.5% of them singletons. Sequencing was performed on PBMCs, taken roughly 46 days after the first yellow fever vaccination. Source of these receptors: a man aged 18 to 35 who received the YFV17D yellow fever vaccine. The CDR3 runs from the conserved cysteine through the conserved F or W. A D gene is named only where the DNA matches it firmly. Clone size, where shown, is once, few, many, or a class for clones that have expanded.

abundance: -; j_gene: TRBJ2-3; v_gene: TRBV7-3; d_gene: TRBD2; CDR3nt: TGTGCCAGCAGGAAAGCGGGGCTGGTTACAGATACGCAGTATTTT; CDR3aa: CASRKAGLVTDTQYF
abundance: many; j_gene: TRBJ1-1; v_gene: TRBV7-2; d_gene: -; CDR3nt: TGTGCCAGCAGCTTAAGGCTACAGGGAGGCGGAGCTTTCTTT; CDR3aa: CASSLRLQGGGAFF
abundance: few; j_gene: TRBJ2-4; v_gene: TRBV7-2; d_gene: -; CDR3nt: TGTGCCAGCAGTCTTTCTGGGGGGGGCCCGGACATTCAGTACTTC; CDR3aa: CASSLSGGGPDIQYF
abundance: -; j_gene: TRBJ2-3; v_gene: TRBV4-2; d_gene: TRBD2; CDR3nt: TGTGCCAGCAGCCAAGATGGGACTAGCGGGGGGGGTGATACGCAGTATTTT; CDR3aa: CASSQDGTSGGGDTQYF
abundance: -; j_gene: TRBJ1-2; v_gene: TRBV5-1; d_gene: -; CDR3nt: TGCGCCAGCAGCTTGGACCCAGGGATCGACTATGGCTACACCTTC; CDR3aa: CASSLDPGIDYGYTF
abundance: few; j_gene: TRBJ2-1; v_gene: TRBV20-1; d_gene: -; CDR3nt: TGCAGTGGGACGGACCCCCTTGGGGCGGACAATGAGCAGTTCTTC; CDR3aa: CSGTDPLGADNEQFF
abundance: few; j_gene: TRBJ1-1; v_gene: TRBV29-1; d_gene: -; CDR3nt: TGCAGTACCATCGGAGGGGAGGCGAGTAACACTGAAGCTTTCTTT; CDR3aa: CSTIGGEASNTEAFF
abundance: -; j_gene: TRBJ2-5; v_gene: TRBV24-1; d_gene: -; CDR3nt: TGTGCCACCAGTGCCCCGGTTCTGGAGACCCAGTACTTC; CDR3aa: CATSAPVLETQYF
abundance: -; j_gene: TRBJ2-7; v_gene: TRBV7-3; d_gene: -; CDR3nt: TGTGCCAGCAGCTTATCTAAGGGGACGGGCGAGCAGTACTTC; CDR3aa: CASSLSKGTGEQYF
abundance: -; j_gene: TRBJ2-5; v_gene: TRBV7-9; d_gene: -; CDR3nt: TGTGCCAGCAGTATAGAGTATCACCAAGAGACCCAGTACTTC; CDR3aa: CASSIEYHQETQYF
abundance: -; j_gene: TRBJ2-2; v_gene: TRBV7-8; d_gene: -; CDR3nt: TGTGCCAGCAGCCCGGCCCCGGGCGTATCCGGGGAGCTGTTTTTT; CDR3aa: CASSPAPGVSGELFF
abundance: many; j_gene: TRBJ1-2; v_gene: TRBV21-1; d_gene: -; CDR3nt: TGTGCCAGCCCGCGCTCGCCAGGGGCCGCCTATGGCTACACCTTC; CDR3aa: CASPRSPGAAYGYTF
abundance: -; j_gene: TRBJ1-1; v_gene: TRBV27; d_gene: -; CDR3nt: TGTGCCAGCAGTTTAGGGGGGGAACTTGAAGCTTTCTTT; CDR3aa: CASSLGGELEAFF
abundance: -; j_gene: TRBJ2-2; v_gene: TRBV7-2; d_gene: -; CDR3nt: TGTGCCAGCAGCTTCCAGGGCTCGAACACCGGGGAGCTGTTTTTT; CDR3aa: CASSFQGSNTGELFF
abundance: few; j_gene: TRBJ1-2; v_gene: TRBV20-1; d_gene: TRBD1; CDR3nt: TGCAGTGCGCGAACCGGACAGGGGTCCTATGGCTACACCTTC; CDR3aa: CSARTGQGSYGYTF
abundance: few; j_gene: TRBJ2-7; v_gene: TRBV5-6; d_gene: -; CDR3nt: TGTGCCAGCAGCTTGCGGCAGATCTACGAGCAGTACTTC; CDR3aa: CASSLRQIYEQYF
abundance: few; j_gene: TRBJ2-2; v_gene: TRBV9; d_gene: -; CDR3nt: TGTGCCAGCAGCGTAGAAGGGGTCGGGGAGCTGTTTTTT; CDR3aa: CASSVEGVGELFF
abundance: many; j_gene: TRBJ2-1; v_gene: TRBV28; d_gene: TRBD1; CDR3nt: TGTGCCAGCAGCCCAGGGGGCATATCCAATGAGCAGTTCTTC; CDR3aa: CASSPGGISNEQFF
abundance: -; j_gene: TRBJ2-1; v_gene: TRBV7-6; d_gene: -; CDR3nt: TGTGCCAGCAGCTTGAGGGCAGGGGTTTTAGCGTCCTACAATGAGCAGTTCTTC; CDR3aa: CASSLRAGVLASYNEQFF